Below are 17 T cell receptor beta chains sequenced from a single sample in a study of blood T cells in healthy people across ages. A second PCR, run for about 7 to 12 cycles, used a sample-barcoded 5' primer plus a J-beta primer mix. TCRdb recomputed calls from the 5' RACE reads with MiXCR, one row per CDR3 protein. The table records some 710,000 distinct CDR3 sequences, about 20% of them present only once. The specimen sequenced was blood. These receptors were taken from a man between 65 and 85 years old in good health.

The chain uses TRBV19 and TRBJ2-2, with 8 bases lining up with TRBD2. This CDR3 has 15 amino acids. The V gene's germline CDR1 is LNHDA and CDR2 SQIVND (reference sequence). The ends lost 7 bases at V and 6 bases at J; junction bases unmatched: 10. CDR3 in amino acids: CASKVSGVVAGELFF. CDR3 sequence (DNA): TGTGCCAGTAAAGTTAGCGGGGTCGTGGCCGGGGAGCTGTTTTTT.

The chain has TRBV12-3 or TRBV12-4 and TRBJ2-3; possibly TRBD2 for D (5 bases). The CDR3 spans 16 residues. The V and J ends lost 8 bases and 1 base respectively, with 19 bases between them. Written as DNA, the CDR3 is TGTGCCAGCGTTCCCCGATCGAGCGGTCGCACAGATACGCAGTATTTT. This gives the protein CASVPRSSGRTDTQYF.

This clonotype was counted between two and nine times. J is TRBJ2-3 and V is TRBV20-1; a possible D gene is TRBD2 (6 bases). CDR1 DFQATT and CDR2 SNEGSKA come from the germline V gene (reference sequence). V lost 2 bases to trimming and J lost 3 bases, with 18 bases between them. The CDR3 has 16 amino acids. In DNA form, the CDR3 reads TGCAGTGCTAGATCGTTCCGGGAGAGGATTACAGATACGCAGTATTTT. It is translated as CSARSFRERITDTQYF.

In its sample, this clonotype was seen many times. The chain recombines TRBV5-1 with TRBJ1-1; the D is unclear. There are 14 residues in the CDR3. The V gene's germline CDR1 is SGHRS and CDR2 YFSETQ. V shed 0 bases and J shed 2 bases, with 8 bases lying between them. The CDR3 DNA follows: TGCGCCAGCAGCTTGGGACTGACCAACACTGAAGCTTTCTTT. It yields the protein CASSLGLTNTEAFF.

The chain employs TRBV5-1 and TRBJ2-1; the D gene is possibly TRBD1 (6 bases). This CDR3 has 16 residues. V was pared by 0 bases and J by 5 bases, with 15 bases between. Germline V gives CDR1 SGHRS, CDR2 YFSETQ. The CDR3 loop reads CASSLVGRGANNEQFF. The CDR3 nucleotides read TGCGCCAGCAGCTTGGTAGGCAGGGGAGCTAACAATGAGCAGTTCTTC.

This chain uses TRBV9 with TRBJ2-3; TRBD1 aligns across 9 bases. Germline V gene sequence: CDR1 SGDLS, CDR2 YYNGEE. V was clipped by 3 bases and J by 2 bases; unmatched bases: 4. The CDR3 is 15 amino acids. In DNA form, the CDR3 reads TGTGCCAGCAGCGGGGGGACAGGGTTCACAGATACGCAGTATTTT. Its translation: CASSGGTGFTDTQYF.

The chain has TRBV7-2 and TRBJ2-7; 12 bases map to TRBD2. Germline V gene lookup returns CDR1 SGHTA and CDR2 FQGNSA. Unmatched junction bases numbered 4, after V lost 1 base and J lost 3 bases. This CDR3 comprises 16 residues. The CDR3 region is CASSLDWTSGVYEQYF. The CDR3 DNA reads TGTGCCAGCAGCTTAGACTGGACTAGCGGGGTCTACGAGCAGTACTTC.

This clonotype was seen a few times. The chain carries TRBV15 and TRBJ2-4; D gene unclear. This CDR3 is 12 amino acids long. Trimming pared 0 bases from V and 9 bases from J, leaving 6 bases between. Per the germline V gene, CDR1 is LNHNV and CDR2 is YYDKDF (reference sequence). CDR3 amino acids: CATSRDARIQYF. In DNA form, the CDR3 reads TGTGCCACCAGCAGAGATGCCCGCATTCAGTACTTC.

This clonotype came up many times. CDR3 amino acids: CASSLVPRGAKNIQYF. CDR3 coding DNA: TGTGCCAGCAGTTTAGTCCCCAGGGGGGCCAAAAACATTCAGTACTTC. The chain employs TRBV12-3 or TRBV12-4 and TRBJ2-4; 7 positions match TRBD1. Unmatched junction bases numbered 4, after V lost 1 base and J lost 1 base. The CDR3 has 16 residues.

This clonotype turned up a few times. The rearrangement links TRBV20-1 to TRBJ1-2; 11 positions agree with TRBD1. Losses at the gene ends were 2 bases for V and 8 bases for J; bases not matched to a gene: 7. This CDR3 has 14 amino acids. The germline CDR1 and CDR2 sequences are DFQATT and SNEGSKA (reference sequence). Here the CDR3 DNA reads TGCAGTGCTAGAACCGGGACAGGGGGTTCGGGCTACACCTTC. This translates into CSARTGTGGSGYTF.

This clonotype has more than one count but fewer than ten. The chain has TRBV20-1 and TRBJ2-3; 9 bases line up with TRBD2. In germline, CDR1 is DFQATT, CDR2 SNEGSKA (reference sequence). V was pared by 3 bases and J by 3 bases, with 13 bases of the junction left unmatched. The CDR3 covers 17 residues. The CDR3, as DNA: TGCAGTGCTAGTAGGGTTAGGCGGGGGGGCAGTACAGATACGCAGTATTTT. This encodes CSASRVRRGGSTDTQYF.

This clonotype has a single count. This chain uses TRBV28 with TRBJ2-7, with a tentative D call TRBD1 (5 bases). The V and J ends lost 5 bases and 2 bases respectively, with 13 bases between them. The CDR3 has 14 residues. The germline V gene has CDR1 MDHEN and CDR2 SYDVKM. The CDR3 reads CASSKLTEAYEQYF. CDR3 nucleotides: TGTGCCAGCAGTAAGTTGACAGAAGCCTACGAGCAGTACTTC.

The chain joins TRBV7-2 to TRBJ2-5, with a weak D call TRBD2 (5 bases). Trimming took 3 bases from V and 1 from J, leaving 12 bases between them. CDR3 length: 15 residues. Germline CDR1 SGHTA, CDR2 FQGNSA. The CDR3 coding sequence is TGTGCCAGCAGCTTCCTCCGGGGTGTCCAAGAGACCCAGTACTTC. Residues: CASSFLRGVQETQYF. Based on the CDR3 plus reference TRBV7-2 and TRBJ2-5, the full variable domain is GAGVSQSPSNKVTEKGKDVELRCDPISGHTALYWYRQSLGQGLEFLIYFQGNSAPDKSGLPSDRFSAERTGGSVSTLTIQRTQQEDSAVYLCASSFLRGVQETQYFGPGTRLLVL.

This clonotype occurred once. The genes are TRBV28 and TRBJ1-2, with D unresolved. V lost 2 bases and J lost 2, with 15 bases in between. CDR3 length equals 16 residues. Germline V lookup: CDR1 MDHEN, CDR2 SYDVKM. The CDR3 nucleotides are TGTGCCAGCAGTTTAAACGACGGTGTTCCCAACTATGGCTACACCTTC. It translates to CASSLNDGVPNYGYTF.

This clonotype was counted only a few times. The V and J genes are TRBV6-2 or TRBV6-3 and TRBJ2-5; tentatively, D is TRBD2 (5 bases). With the DNA end fitting TRBJ2-1 better, the J assignment may be wrong. CDR1 and CDR2 (germline): MNHEY, SVGEGT. This CDR3 comprises 14 residues. The CDR3 is CASRTRANAIEQFF. Here the CDR3 DNA reads TGTGCCAGCAGGACGCGGGCCAATGCCATTGAGCAGTTCTTC.

V and J are TRBV12-3 or TRBV12-4 and TRBJ1-4; D call uncertain. The CDR3 spans 13 residues. V was cut by 3 bases and J by 4 bases, with 6 bases left in between. CDR3 protein: CASSFQLNEKLFF. As DNA, the CDR3 is TGTGCCAGCAGTTTTCAGCTTAATGAAAAACTGTTTTTT.

V is TRBV7-2 and J is TRBJ2-5; the D gene is possibly TRBD2 (5 bases). V lost 1 base to trimming and J lost 2 bases, with 14 bases between them. The CDR3 is 16 residues long. The germline gives CDR1 SGHTA, CDR2 FQGNSA. The CDR3 sequence is CASSLGTGSRQETQYF. The CDR3 bases are TGTGCCAGCAGCTTAGGTACGGGGTCTAGGCAAGAGACCCAGTACTTC.